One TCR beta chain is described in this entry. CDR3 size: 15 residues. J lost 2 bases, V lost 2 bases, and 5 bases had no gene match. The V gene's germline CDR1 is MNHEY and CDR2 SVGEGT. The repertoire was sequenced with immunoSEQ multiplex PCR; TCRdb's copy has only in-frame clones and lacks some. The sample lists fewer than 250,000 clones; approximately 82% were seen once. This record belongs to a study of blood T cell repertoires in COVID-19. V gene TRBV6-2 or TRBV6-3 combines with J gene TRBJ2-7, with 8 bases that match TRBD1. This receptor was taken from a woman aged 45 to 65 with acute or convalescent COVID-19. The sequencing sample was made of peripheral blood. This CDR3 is CASSYATGEAYEQYF. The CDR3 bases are TGTGCCAGCAGTTACGCGACAGGGGAAGCCTACGAGCAGTACTTC.